One T cell receptor (beta chain) is described in this entry. Produced via immunoSEQ multiplex PCR; TCRdb's table is partial and in-frame only. Here the sample spans 450,000 or so clones, over 85% being singletons. The source of the sample is a study of blood T cell repertoires in COVID-19. Across the whole study: The United States, Italy and Spain were the sources of the acute and convalescent COVID-19 samples.

From germline, CDR1 is MNHEY and CDR2 SMNVEV (reference sequence). J lost 1 base, V lost 5 bases, and 3 bases had no gene match. The CDR3 sequence is 14 residues long. This clonotype was obtained from a man between 18 and 29 years old with COVID-19, enrolled during active disease. The sequencing input was peripheral blood. The V gene is TRBV27, the J gene TRBJ2-3, with TRBD2 matching 7 bases. The CDR3 sequence is CASSVRGGTDTQYF. In DNA, the CDR3 is TGTGCCAGCAGTGTACGGGGGGGCACAGATACGCAGTATTTT.